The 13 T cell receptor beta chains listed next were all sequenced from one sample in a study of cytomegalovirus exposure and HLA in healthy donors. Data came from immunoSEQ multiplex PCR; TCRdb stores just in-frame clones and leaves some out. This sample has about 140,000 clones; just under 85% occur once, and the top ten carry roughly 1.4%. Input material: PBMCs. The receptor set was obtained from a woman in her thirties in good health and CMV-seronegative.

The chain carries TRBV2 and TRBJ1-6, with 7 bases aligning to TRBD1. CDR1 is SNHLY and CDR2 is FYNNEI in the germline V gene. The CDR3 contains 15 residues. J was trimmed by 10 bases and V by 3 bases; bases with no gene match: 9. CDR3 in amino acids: CASSERRQGHSPLHF. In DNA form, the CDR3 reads TGTGCCAGCAGTGAGAGGCGACAGGGACACTCACCCCTCCACTTT.

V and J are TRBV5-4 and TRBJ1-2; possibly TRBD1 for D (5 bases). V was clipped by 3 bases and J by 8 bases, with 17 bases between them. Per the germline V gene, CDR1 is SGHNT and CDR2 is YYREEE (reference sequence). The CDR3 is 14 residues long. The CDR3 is CASSYSGEGKGYTF. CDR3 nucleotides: TGTGCCAGCAGCTACTCGGGGGAGGGGAAGGGCTACACCTTC.

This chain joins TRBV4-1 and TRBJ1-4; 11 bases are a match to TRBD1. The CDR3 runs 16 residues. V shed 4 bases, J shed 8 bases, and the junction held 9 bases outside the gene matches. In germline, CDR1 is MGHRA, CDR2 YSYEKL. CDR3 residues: CASSLGQGALREKLFF. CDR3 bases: TGCGCCAGCAGCCTTGGACAGGGGGCTCTTCGGGAAAAACTGTTTTTT.

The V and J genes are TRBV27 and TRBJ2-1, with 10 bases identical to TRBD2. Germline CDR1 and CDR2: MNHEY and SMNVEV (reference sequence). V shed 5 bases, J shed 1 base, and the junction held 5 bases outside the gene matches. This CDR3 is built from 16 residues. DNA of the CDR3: TGTGCCAGCAGTGGACTAGCGGTCGGGTCCTACAATGAGCAGTTCTTC. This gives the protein CASSGLAVGSYNEQFF.

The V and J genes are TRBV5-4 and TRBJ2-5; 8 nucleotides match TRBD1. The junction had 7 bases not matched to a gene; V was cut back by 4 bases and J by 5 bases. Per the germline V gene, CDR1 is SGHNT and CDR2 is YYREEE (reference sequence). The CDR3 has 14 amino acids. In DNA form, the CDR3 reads TGTGCCAGCAGCGCTCAGGGGGCGCGGGAGACCCAGTACTTC. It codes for CASSAQGARETQYF.

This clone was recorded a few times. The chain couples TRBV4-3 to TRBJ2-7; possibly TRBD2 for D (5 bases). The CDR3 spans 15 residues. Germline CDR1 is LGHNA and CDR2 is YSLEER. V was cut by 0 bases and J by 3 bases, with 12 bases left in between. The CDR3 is CASSQEEGHFYEQYF. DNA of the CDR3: TGCGCCAGCAGCCAAGAAGAGGGCCATTTCTACGAGCAGTACTTC.

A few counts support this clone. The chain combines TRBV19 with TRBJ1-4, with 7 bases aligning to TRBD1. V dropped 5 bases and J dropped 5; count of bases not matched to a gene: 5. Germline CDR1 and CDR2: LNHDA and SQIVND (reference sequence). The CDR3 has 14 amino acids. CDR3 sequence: CASSPGQKNEKLFF. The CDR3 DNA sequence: TGTGCCAGTAGTCCGGGACAGAAAAATGAAAAACTGTTTTTT.

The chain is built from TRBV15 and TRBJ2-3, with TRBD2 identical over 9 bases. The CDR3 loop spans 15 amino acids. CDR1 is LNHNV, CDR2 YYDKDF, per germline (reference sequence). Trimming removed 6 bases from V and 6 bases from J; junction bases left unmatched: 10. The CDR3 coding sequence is TGTGCCACCAGGTCGGGCGGGGGGGCCGGGGATACGCAGTATTTT. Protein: CATRSGGGAGDTQYF.

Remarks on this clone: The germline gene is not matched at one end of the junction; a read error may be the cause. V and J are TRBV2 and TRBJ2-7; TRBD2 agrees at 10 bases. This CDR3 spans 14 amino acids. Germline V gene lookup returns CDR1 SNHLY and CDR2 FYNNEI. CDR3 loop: CASSEAGGPYEQYF. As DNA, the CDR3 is TGTGCCAGCAGCGAAGCGGGGGGGCCTTACGAGCAGTACTTC.

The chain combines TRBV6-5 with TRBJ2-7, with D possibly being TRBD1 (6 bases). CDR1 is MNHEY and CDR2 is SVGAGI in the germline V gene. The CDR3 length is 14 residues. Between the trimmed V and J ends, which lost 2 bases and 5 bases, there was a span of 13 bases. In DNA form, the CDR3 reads TGTGCCAGCAGTTACGGACAGAGCCACGACGAGCAGTACTTC. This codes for CASSYGQSHDEQYF.

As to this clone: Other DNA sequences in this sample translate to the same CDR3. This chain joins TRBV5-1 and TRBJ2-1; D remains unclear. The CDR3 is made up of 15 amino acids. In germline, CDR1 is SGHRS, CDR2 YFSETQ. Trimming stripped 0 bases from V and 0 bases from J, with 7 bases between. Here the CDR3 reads CASSLGGSSYNEQFF. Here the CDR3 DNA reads TGCGCCAGCAGCTTGGGAGGTAGCTCCTACAATGAGCAGTTCTTC. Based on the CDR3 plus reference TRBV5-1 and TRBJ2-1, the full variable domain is KAGVTQTPRYLIKTRGQQVTLSCSPISGHRSVSWYQQTPGQGLQFLFEYFSETQRNKGNFPGRFSGRQFSNSRSEMNVSTLELGDSALYLCASSLGGSSYNEQFFGPGTRLTVL.

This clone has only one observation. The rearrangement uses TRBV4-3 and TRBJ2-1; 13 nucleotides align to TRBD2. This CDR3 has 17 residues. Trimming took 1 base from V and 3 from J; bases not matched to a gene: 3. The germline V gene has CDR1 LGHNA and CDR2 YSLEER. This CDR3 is CASSQARTSGSYNEQFF. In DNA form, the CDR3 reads TGCGCCAGCAGCCAAGCCAGGACTAGCGGGAGCTACAATGAGCAGTTCTTC.

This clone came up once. The CDR3 loop is CASSESGGGVYSEQFF. For the CDR3, the DNA is TGCGCCAGCAGTGAGTCTGGCGGGGGGGTTTATAGTGAGCAGTTCTTC. V gene TRBV10-1 combines with J gene TRBJ2-1; the match to TRBD2 covers 9 bases. The CDR3 contains 16 residues. CDR1 is WNHNN and CDR2 is SYGVQD in the germline V gene (reference sequence). The junction had 9 bases not matched to a gene; V was cut back by 0 bases and J by 9 bases.